This record covers a single TCR beta chain. Libraries were prepared by immunoSEQ multiplex PCR; TCRdb keeps only in-frame clonotypes and omits some of them. The data contain around 80,000 clones, about 80% of them singletons. The germline V and J ends were trimmed by 2 bases and 2 bases, with 14 bases remaining between them. In germline, CDR1 is GTSNPN, CDR2 SVGIG (reference sequence). This CDR3 region has 15 residues. The source of the sample is a study of blood T cell repertoires in COVID-19. For the study at large: Sites in the United States, Italy and Spain provided acute and convalescent COVID-19 samples.

The TCR comes from a human donor in a cohort sampled during active COVID-19. The chain combines TRBV30 with TRBJ2-3; the D gene is possibly TRBD1 (7 bases). Sample: peripheral blood. The CDR3 reads CAWSPARGVTDTQYF. CDR3 bases: TGTGCCTGGAGTCCCGCCAGGGGGGTCACAGATACGCAGTATTTT.